The TCR beta chain described here comes from a study of shared T cell receptors in the human thymus (dated by TCRdb to the early 2020s). About the investigation overall: The study investigated the way shared, self-reactive T-cell receptor alpha chains are produced in the human thymus.

Libraries were built with the immunoSEQ multiplex PCR assay. TCRdb mirrors the immuneACCESS table, restricted to in-frame sequences. Some clones are absent from its copies; in checked studies, under half trace to an unresolved V gene, and the reason for the others is unknown. The sample includes 650,000 to 950,000 clones, with over 75% observed a single time. 0.0095% to 0.011% of the sample lies in the top ten. About this clone: No cognate antigen has been identified for it. No base qualities exist here, and no much larger clone lies one base off it.

V is reduced by 2 bases and J by 0 bases, leaving a spacing of 24 bases between them. Looking up the germline V gene yields CDR1 SNHLY and CDR2 FYNNEI. There are 20 amino acids in the CDR3, from cysteine to phenylalanine inclusive. CDR3 DNA only is kept here, 60 bases in frame from base 1. The data also belong to a second study, concerning human thymus T cells. The second source states: Donors were immunologically healthy infants undergoing open corrective cardiac surgery for congenital heart defects in Finland. Thymus tissue was collected as surgical resects that were removed during corrective cardiac surgery. Biased V and J gene segment usage appeared to be present in both thymic and peripheral blood repertoires. According to the related research, thymic TCR repertoires were highly overlapping among unrelated individuals. The study described the TCR alpha and beta repertoires in under 10 infant thymus samples and a handful of matching peripheral blood samples. Donor ages ranging from about 6 to 250 days were recorded, and about six male and two female infants were included in the cohort. After being mechanically released from the tissue, thymocytes were kept at -70 degrees C in pellets of about 9.5-30 million cells. A QIAsymphony instrument was used to extract genomic DNA from the frozen cell pellets. Using the immunoSEQ multiplex PCR assay, the TCRB and TCRAD loci were amplified from a standardized quantity of quality-controlled genomic DNA. The amplicons spanned the V(D)J region and were long enough to cover the CDR3 and allow V and J genes to be identified. The amplicons were sequenced on an Illumina platform via the commercial immunoSEQ service. Primer bias and sequencing errors were corrected as previously described, and TCRAD and TCRB definitions were based on the IMGT database. Analysis of the repertoires was done with immunoSEQ Analyzer 3.0 and VDJTools and included basic statistics, V/J segment usage, diversity estimates, rarefaction and pairwise overlap. Chao1, ChaoE, Efron-Thisted, Shannon and inverse Simpson indices were used to estimate diversity, which was also estimated on datasets down-sampled to the smallest sample. Repertoire overlap used strict matching of CDR3 nucleotide sequence, V gene and J gene, with Jaccard-based multidimensional scaling clustering. On average, thymus samples yielded 650,000 to 1,000,000 unique TCRB clonotypes, whereas blood samples yielded 70,000 to 100,000.

Sequenced sample: thymocytes. The sequence is built from TRBV2 and TRBJ2-3; TRBD2 could be the D gene, as 7 bases match. This TCR was recovered from a girl less than two years old with a congenital heart defect. Donor details come from another sample of the same person, matched by shared clones. The CDR3 region: CASSETARTRGGYSTDTQYF. The nucleotide sequence is given as TGTGCCAGCAGTGAAACGGCGCGGACTAGAGGGGGGTATAGCACAGATACGCAGTATTTT.